These T cell receptor beta chains were read from a single sample in a study of shared clonotypes between healthy human individuals. Method: immunoSEQ multiplex PCR; TCRdb's copy keeps in-frame clones and lacks some. The data show around 2,000,000 clones, around 93% seen once. The sample was naive CD8+ T cells from PBMCs. The receptors were gathered from a man aged 18 to 30 in good health. Some clones in this sample may be carry-over from other donors' samples. CDR3s include the opening cysteine and the closing phenylalanine or tryptophan. Each record gives: D gene, clone size, J gene, V gene, CDR3 DNA, CDR3 protein. A D gene is named only where the DNA matches it firmly. Clone size, where shown, is once, few, many, or a class for clones that have expanded.

d_gene: TRBD2; abundance: NA; j_gene: TRBJ2-7; v_gene: TRBV5-6; CDR3nt: TGTGCCAGCACCCTTGGACTAGCGGCTCGAGGGGAGCAGTACTTC; CDR3aa: CASTLGLAARGEQYF
d_gene: NA; abundance: NA; j_gene: TRBJ2-7; v_gene: TRBV19; CDR3nt: TGTGCCAGTAGTACCCGTGGTGGGTACTACGAGCAGTACTTC; CDR3aa: CASSTRGGYYEQYF
d_gene: NA; abundance: NA; j_gene: TRBJ1-4; v_gene: TRBV25-1; CDR3nt: TGTGCCAGCAGTCCGGACGGTGGGGAAAAACTGTTTTTT; CDR3aa: CASSPDGGEKLFF
d_gene: NA; abundance: few; j_gene: TRBJ2-2; v_gene: TRBV7-9; CDR3nt: TGTGCCAGCAGCACCACAGGGACGAGCGGGGAGCTGTTTTTT; CDR3aa: CASSTTGTSGELFF
d_gene: TRBD2; abundance: NA; j_gene: TRBJ2-7; v_gene: TRBV4-1; CDR3nt: TGCGCCAGCAGCCAAAGTCTAGCGGGAGATCGGTCCTACGAGCAGTACTTC; CDR3aa: CASSQSLAGDRSYEQYF
d_gene: NA; abundance: NA; j_gene: TRBJ2-2; v_gene: TRBV6-6; CDR3nt: TGTGCCAGCATCGGCAGGGCCACCGGGGAGCTGTTTTTT; CDR3aa: CASIGRATGELFF
d_gene: TRBD1; abundance: NA; j_gene: TRBJ2-7; v_gene: TRBV29-1; CDR3nt: TGCAGCGTTGAATCCATGGGCAGGGGGCGCATCCACGAGCAGTACTTC; CDR3aa: CSVESMGRGRIHEQYF
d_gene: NA; abundance: NA; j_gene: TRBJ2-1; v_gene: TRBV2; CDR3nt: TGTGCCAGCAGTGAGGCGCGGGGGCCATATAATGAGCAGTTCTTC; CDR3aa: CASSEARGPYNEQFF
d_gene: TRBD1; abundance: NA; j_gene: TRBJ2-1; v_gene: TRBV2; CDR3nt: TGTGCCAGCAGGATTACCGGGACAGAGACCTACAATGAGCAGTTCTTC; CDR3aa: CASRITGTETYNEQFF
d_gene: NA; abundance: once; j_gene: TRBJ2-1; v_gene: TRBV5-1; CDR3nt: TGCGCCAGCAGCTTGGCCGTTCTGGGGGGCGAGAGCTCCTACAATGAGCAGTTCTTC; CDR3aa: CASSLAVLGGESSYNEQFF
d_gene: TRBD2; abundance: once; j_gene: TRBJ2-1; v_gene: TRBV5-1; CDR3nt: TGCGCCAGCAGCTCTAGCGGGAGGTCTAATGAGCAGTTCTTC; CDR3aa: CASSSSGRSNEQFF
d_gene: NA; abundance: NA; j_gene: TRBJ1-3; v_gene: TRBV5-5; CDR3nt: TGTGCCAGCAGCTTGTCGAGGGGAGACGGAAACACCATATATTTT; CDR3aa: CASSLSRGDGNTIYF
d_gene: NA; abundance: once; j_gene: TRBJ2-2; v_gene: TRBV6-5; CDR3nt: TGTGCCAGCAGTTACAGGGCTTTGGGCACCGGGGAGCTGTTTTTT; CDR3aa: CASSYRALGTGELFF
d_gene: NA; abundance: NA; j_gene: TRBJ2-7; v_gene: TRBV5-6; CDR3nt: TGTGCCAGCAGCTTGGTAGGTCAGCCTGAGAAGTACTTC; CDR3aa: CASSLVGQPEKYF
d_gene: NA; abundance: NA; j_gene: TRBJ2-7; v_gene: TRBV30; CDR3nt: TGTGCCTGGAGTGCGCCCCACCACACCCTAAGGGCACCCTACGAGCAGTACTTC; CDR3aa: CAWSAPHHTLRAPYEQYF
d_gene: NA; abundance: once; j_gene: TRBJ1-1; v_gene: TRBV9; CDR3nt: TGTGCCAGCAGCGCCAGGACCTTGGACGCGCTGCCCGAAGCTTTCTTT; CDR3aa: CASSARTLDALPEAFF